This T cell receptor (beta chain) was retrieved from a study of blood T cell repertoires in COVID-19. The overall study: Sources were T cells, B-cell-depleted T cells, or PBMCs; the material itself was cDNA or gDNA.

The germline V gene has CDR1 MNHEY and CDR2 SMNVEV (reference sequence). J lost 2 bases, V lost 3 bases, and 7 bases had no gene match. The CDR3 is 17 residues long. Original methodology: How many nucleated cells were present was estimated from reference gene primer amplification. The data were produced by immunoSEQ multiplex PCR, yet TCRdb's version contains in-frame clones alone and is incomplete. For V, J and clone size, that table is used; D and trimming come from the DNA. The sample consists of 100,000 to 150,000 clones, 65% to 90% of them appearing once. This receptor was obtained from a man older than 75 with active or convalescent COVID-19. The chain recombines TRBV27 with TRBJ2-3; the match to TRBD2 covers 11 bases. Material: peripheral blood. The CDR3 bases are TGTGCCAGCAGTTTGTCCGCTAGCGGGGGGTACACAGATACGCAGTATTTT. Its protein is CASSLSASGGYTDTQYF.